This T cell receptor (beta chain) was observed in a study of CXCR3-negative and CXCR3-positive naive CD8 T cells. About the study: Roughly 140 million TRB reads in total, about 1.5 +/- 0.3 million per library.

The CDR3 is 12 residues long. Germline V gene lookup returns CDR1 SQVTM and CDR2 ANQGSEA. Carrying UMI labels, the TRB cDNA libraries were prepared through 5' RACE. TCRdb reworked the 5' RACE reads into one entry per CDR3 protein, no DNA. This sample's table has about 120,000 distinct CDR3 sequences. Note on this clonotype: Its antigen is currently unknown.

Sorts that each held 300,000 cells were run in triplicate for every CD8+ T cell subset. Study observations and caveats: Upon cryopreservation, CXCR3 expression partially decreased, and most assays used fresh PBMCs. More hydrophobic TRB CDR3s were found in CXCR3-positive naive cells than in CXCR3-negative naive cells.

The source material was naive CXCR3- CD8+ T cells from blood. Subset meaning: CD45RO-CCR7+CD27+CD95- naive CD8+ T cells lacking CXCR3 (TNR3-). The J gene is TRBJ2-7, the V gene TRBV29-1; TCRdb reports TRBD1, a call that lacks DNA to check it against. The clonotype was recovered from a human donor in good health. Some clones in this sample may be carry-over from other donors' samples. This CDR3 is CSVRDIFYEQYF.